The sample holds many counts of the clone carrying this TCR beta chain. A read error may produce the germline difference seen at one junction end. The CDR3 sequence is 12 residues long. CDR1 SGHRS and CDR2 YFSETQ come from the germline V gene. The sample is drawn from a study of blood T cells in healthy people across ages. Using a J-beta primer mix together with a sample-barcoded 5' primer, a second PCR was run for roughly 6 to 12 cycles. TCRdb passed the 5' RACE reads through MiXCR, listing each CDR3 protein once. Of 2 million or so distinct CDR3 sequences in the sample, approximately 50% were seen once.

Sequencing was carried out using blood. The chain recombines TRBV5-1 with TRBJ2-1; D may be TRBD1 (5 bases). The TCR sequence derives from a woman in her thirties or forties in good health. CDR3 region: CASSPPGNEQFF. As DNA, the CDR3 is TGTGCCAGCAGCCCTCCAGGGAATGAGCAGTTCTTC.